The 18 T cell receptor beta chains below come from one sample, sequenced in a study of CD8 T cells in ankylosing spondylitis. TCRdb itself ran the 5' RACE reads through MiXCR, one entry per CDR3 protein. This table has roughly 670,000 distinct CDR3 sequences, around 19% appearing once. Whole-study results and caveats: Ankylosing spondylitis blood appeared to be characterized by a TCR beta motif of eight highly homologous variants.

No antigen has been identified for these receptors. Specimen: blood, either unsorted or a sorted T cell fraction (not recorded which). The receptor set was obtained from a male donor with ankylosing spondylitis.

This clonotype showed up many times. This chain joins TRBV4-2 and TRBJ2-3; D may be TRBD1 or TRBD2 (5 bases each). The V gene's germline CDR1 is LGHNA and CDR2 YNFKEQ. The germline V and J ends were trimmed by 4 bases and 0 bases, with 14 bases remaining between them. The CDR3 runs to 16 residues. The CDR3 loop reads CASSRVGTASTDTQYF. Written as DNA, the CDR3 is TGTGCCAGCAGCCGCGTGGGGACCGCTAGCACAGATACGCAGTATTTT.

This clonotype has a count of ten or more. V usage is TRBV29-1 and J usage is TRBJ1-1, with D perhaps matching TRBD1 (6 bases). This CDR3 contains 11 residues. V was shortened by 4 bases and J by 4 bases, with 7 bases between the two germline ends. Germline V gene sequence: CDR1 SQVTM, CDR2 ANQGSEA. The CDR3 loop is CSVVGATEAFF. The CDR3 coding sequence is TGCAGCGTTGTGGGGGCCACTGAAGCTTTCTTT.

A few counts support this clonotype. V usage is TRBV7-9 and J usage is TRBJ2-7, with a tentative D call TRBD2 (6 bases). CDR3 length: 13 residues. The V gene's germline CDR1 is SEHNR and CDR2 FQNEAQ (reference sequence). The V gene lost 1 base and the J gene lost 5 bases, with 9 bases spanning the gap. CDR3: CASSLVDYHEQYF. Written as DNA, the CDR3 is TGTGCCAGCAGCTTAGTGGACTACCACGAGCAGTACTTC. The variable domain in full, with the rest retrieved from reference TRBV7-9 and TRBJ2-7, is DTGVSQNPRHKITKRGQNVTFRCDPISEHNRLYWYRQTLGQGPEFLTYFQNEAQLEKSRLLSDRFSAERPKGSFSTLEIQRTEQGDSAMYLCASSLVDYHEQYFGPGTRLTVT.

As for this clonotype: The conserved final phenylalanine or tryptophan is absent from the CDR3, which likely points to a read error. No DNA is shown, since the ends of the CDR3 on it are uncertain; the CDR3 is the one TCRdb lists. This rearrangement joins TRBV11-2 to TRBJ1-1; the table's D call TRBD1 went unverified against the DNA. The CDR3 has 12 residues if both end residues are counted. Germline V gene sequence: CDR1 SGHAT, CDR2 FQNNGV. CDR3 loop: CASSLDGQGQGL.

The rearrangement joins TRBV6-5 to TRBJ1-1; D unresolved. There are 14 residues in the CDR3. Trimming took off 2 bases at V and 4 bases at J, with 11 bases between the two ends. The germline V gene encodes CDR1 MNHEY and CDR2 SVGAGI. The CDR3 sequence: CASSYRERITEAFF. The CDR3 region has the DNA TGTGCCAGCAGTTACCGGGAAAGAATCACTGAAGCTTTCTTT.

This clonotype occurred a few times. The chain is built from TRBV7-3 and TRBJ2-7; weak D call: TRBD2 (8 bases). V was shortened by 5 bases and J by 4 bases, with 18 bases between the two germline ends. Per the germline V gene, CDR1 is SGHTA and CDR2 is FQGTGA. The CDR3 runs 15 residues. The CDR3 region is CASSPGGAGGYEQYF. CDR3 DNA: TGTGCCAGCAGCCCAGGGGGTGCGGGAGGTTACGAGCAGTACTTC.

This clonotype was recorded many times. The V call is TRBV20-1, the J call TRBJ1-2; D call uncertain. Germline V gives CDR1 DFQATT, CDR2 SNEGSKA (reference sequence). The CDR3 spans 13 residues. Trimming removed 1 base from V and 2 bases from J, with 8 bases in between. Here the CDR3 reads CSARVSGNYGYTF. The CDR3 DNA follows: TGCAGTGCTAGAGTTTCGGGGAACTATGGCTACACCTTC.

The chain joins TRBV7-9 to TRBJ2-7; D is perhaps TRBD2 (6 bases). Germline V gene sequence: CDR1 SEHNR, CDR2 FQNEAQ (reference sequence). The CDR3 is made up of 11 amino acids. The V end was cut by 8 bases, the J end by 3 bases, with 8 bases between. The CDR3 sequence is CASSGVYEQYF. DNA for the CDR3: TGTGCCAGCTCGGGGGTCTACGAGCAGTACTTC.

The V gene is TRBV12-3 or TRBV12-4, the J gene TRBJ1-2; D is uncertain. CDR3 length: 15 amino acids. V was clipped by 3 bases and J by 2 bases, with 13 bases between them. The CDR3 loop is CASSLLGGSNYGYTF. CDR3 sequence (DNA): TGTGCCAGCAGTTTGTTGGGAGGATCAAACTATGGCTACACCTTC.

The chain combines TRBV2 with TRBJ2-2; 10 nucleotides agree with TRBD1. Germline V gene sequence: CDR1 SNHLY, CDR2 FYNNEI. Trimming at V came to 6 bases and at J to 7 bases, leaving 2 bases not matched to a gene. This CDR3 is built from 13 residues. In DNA form, the CDR3 reads TGTGCCAGCAGGGGACAGGGGATCGGGGAGCTGTTTTTT. Protein sequence: CASRGQGIGELFF. The variable domain in full, completed from reference TRBV2 and TRBJ2-2, reads EPEVTQTPSHQVTQMGQEVILRCVPISNHLYFYWYRQILGQKVEFLVSFYNNEISEKSEIFDDQFSVERPDGSNFTLKIRSTKLEDSAMYFCASRGQGIGELFFGEGSRLTVL.

Notes on this clonotype: One end of the junction does not line up with germline, which may come from a read error. The rearrangement links TRBV5-1 to TRBJ2-1; possibly TRBD2 for D (6 bases). The CDR3 consists of 14 residues. Per the germline V gene, CDR1 is SGHRS and CDR2 is YFSETQ. The CDR3 loop is CPSSWEAPINEQFF. The DNA for the CDR3 is TGCCCCAGCAGCTGGGAGGCCCCCATCAATGAGCAGTTCTTC. Looking up the rest from reference TRBV5-1 and TRBJ2-1 gives the full variable domain: KAGVTQTPRYLIKTRGQQVTLSCSPISGHRSVSWYQQTPGQGLQFLFEYFSETQRNKGNFPGRFSGRQFSNSRSEMNVSTLELGDSALYLCPSSWEAPINEQFFGPGTRLTVL.

The chain recombines TRBV5-5 with TRBJ2-2; 7 nucleotides align to TRBD1. The CDR3 length is 15 residues. Germline V gene data show CDR1 as SGHKS and CDR2 as YYEKEE (reference sequence). V shed 0 bases, J shed 3 bases, and the junction held 2 bases outside the gene matches. CDR3 loop: CASSLGTGDTGELFF. CDR3 bases: TGTGCCAGCAGCTTGGGGACAGGAGACACCGGGGAGCTGTTTTTT.

This clonotype appeared a few times. V is TRBV7-2 and J is TRBJ2-1, with unresolved D. The CDR3 consists of 12 residues. Trimming took off 4 bases at V and 9 bases at J, with 10 bases between the two ends. Germline values: CDR1 SGHTA, CDR2 FQGNSA. Here the CDR3 DNA reads TGTGCCAGCAGCTCCTACGAAGGTGAGCAGTTCTTC. It codes for CASSSYEGEQFF. Complete variable domain (other parts from reference TRBV7-2 and TRBJ2-1): GAGVSQSPSNKVTEKGKDVELRCDPISGHTALYWYRQSLGQGLEFLIYFQGNSAPDKSGLPSDRFSAERTGGSVSTLTIQRTQQEDSAVYLCASSSYEGEQFFGPGTRLTVL.

This clonotype was found a few times. V and J are TRBV5-1 and TRBJ2-5; 9 nucleotides line up with TRBD2. Germline V gene data show CDR1 as SGHRS and CDR2 as YFSETQ. This CDR3 has 16 residues. Germline trimming cut 3 bases from V and 4 bases from J; bases unmatched to any gene: 10. The CDR3 DNA sequence: TGCGCCAGCAGCTCCCGGGTAGCGGGAGTCTCAGAGACCCAGTACTTC. Translating gives CASSSRVAGVSETQYF.

This clonotype was seen a few times. The V and J genes are TRBV27 and TRBJ1-1; no clear D gene. Trimming took off 5 bases at V and 0 bases at J, with 10 bases between the two ends. Germline CDR1 reads MNHEY; CDR2 reads SMNVEV (reference sequence). The CDR3 consists of 14 residues. The DNA of the CDR3 is TGTGCCAGCAGTCTAATGGGGTTGAACACTGAAGCTTTCTTT. Translated: CASSLMGLNTEAFF.

V is TRBV6-2 or TRBV6-3 and J is TRBJ1-3; D uncertain. The germline CDR1 and CDR2 sequences are MNHEY and SVGEGT. Trimming shortened V by 0 bases and J by 0 bases, and 6 bases separated the two germline ends. The CDR3 is 15 amino acids. The CDR3 protein is CASSYSPNSGNTIYF. In DNA, the CDR3 is TGTGCCAGCAGTTACTCGCCGAACTCTGGAAACACCATATATTTT.

This chain joins TRBV5-6 and TRBJ1-4; D not certain. CDR1 SGHDT and CDR2 YYEEEE come from the germline V gene. Between the trimmed V and J ends, which lost 0 bases and 8 bases, there was a span of 11 bases. The CDR3 spans 14 residues. CDR3: CASSLGLTQEKLFF. CDR3 nucleotide sequence: TGTGCCAGCAGCTTGGGCCTCACCCAAGAAAAACTGTTTTTT.

This rearrangement joins TRBV5-1 to TRBJ2-7, with D possibly TRBD2 on 6 matching bases. The V gene's germline CDR1 is SGHRS and CDR2 YFSETQ. Trimming took off 4 bases at V and 3 bases at J, with 14 bases between the two ends. The CDR3 length is 14 residues. The CDR3 DNA reads TGCGCCAGCAGCCTCCGGGAGTCTGACTACGAGCAGTACTTC. Its protein product is CASSLRESDYEQYF.